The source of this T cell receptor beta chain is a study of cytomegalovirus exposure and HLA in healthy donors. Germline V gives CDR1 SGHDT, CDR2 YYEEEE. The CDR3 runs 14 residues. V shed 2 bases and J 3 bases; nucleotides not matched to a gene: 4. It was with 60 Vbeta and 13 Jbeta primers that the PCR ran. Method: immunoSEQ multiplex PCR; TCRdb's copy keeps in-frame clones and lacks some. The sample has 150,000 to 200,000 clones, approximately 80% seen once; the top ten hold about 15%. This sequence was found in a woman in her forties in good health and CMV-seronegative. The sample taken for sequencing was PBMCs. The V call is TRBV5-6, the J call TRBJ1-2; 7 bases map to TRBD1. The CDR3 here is CASSFDRVDYGYTF. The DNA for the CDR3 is TGTGCCAGCAGCTTCGACAGGGTGGACTATGGCTACACCTTC.